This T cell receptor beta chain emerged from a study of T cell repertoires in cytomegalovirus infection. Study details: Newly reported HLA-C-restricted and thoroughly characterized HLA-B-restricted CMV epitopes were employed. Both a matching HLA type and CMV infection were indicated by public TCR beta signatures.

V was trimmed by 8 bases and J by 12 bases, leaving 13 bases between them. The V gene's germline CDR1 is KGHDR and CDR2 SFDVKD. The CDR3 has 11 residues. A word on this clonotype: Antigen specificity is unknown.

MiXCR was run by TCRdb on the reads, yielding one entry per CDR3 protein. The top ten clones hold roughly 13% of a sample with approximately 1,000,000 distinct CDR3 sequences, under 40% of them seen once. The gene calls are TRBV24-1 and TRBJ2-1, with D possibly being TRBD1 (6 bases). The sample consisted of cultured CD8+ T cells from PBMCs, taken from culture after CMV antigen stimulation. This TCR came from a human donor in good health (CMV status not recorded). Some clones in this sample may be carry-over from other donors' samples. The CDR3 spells CATMAEGVQFF. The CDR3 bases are TGTGCCACCATGGCAGAGGGGGTGCAGTTCTTC.